The text below deals with one T cell receptor beta chain. V lost 0 bases and J lost 1; bases outside the gene matches: 7. The CDR3 runs 17 residues. Germline CDR1 SGDLS, CDR2 YYNGEE. TCRdb re-derived calls from the RT-PCR reads in MiXCR, one entry per CDR3 protein. The sample shows 150,000 to 200,000 distinct CDR3 sequences, about 11% of them seen only once. This specimen belongs to a study of response to subunit inactivated influenza vaccine. This clonotype was sampled from a man aged 45-60 years who received an inactivated influenza vaccine. The chain recombines TRBV9 with TRBJ2-5, with TRBD2 matching 9 bases. Specimen: non-naive T cells sorted from PBMCs, collected about 40 days after vaccination. Here the CDR3 reads CASSVGSLAGTQETQYF. The CDR3 bases are TGTGCCAGCAGCGTAGGCAGTCTAGCGGGGACCCAAGAGACCCAGTACTTC.